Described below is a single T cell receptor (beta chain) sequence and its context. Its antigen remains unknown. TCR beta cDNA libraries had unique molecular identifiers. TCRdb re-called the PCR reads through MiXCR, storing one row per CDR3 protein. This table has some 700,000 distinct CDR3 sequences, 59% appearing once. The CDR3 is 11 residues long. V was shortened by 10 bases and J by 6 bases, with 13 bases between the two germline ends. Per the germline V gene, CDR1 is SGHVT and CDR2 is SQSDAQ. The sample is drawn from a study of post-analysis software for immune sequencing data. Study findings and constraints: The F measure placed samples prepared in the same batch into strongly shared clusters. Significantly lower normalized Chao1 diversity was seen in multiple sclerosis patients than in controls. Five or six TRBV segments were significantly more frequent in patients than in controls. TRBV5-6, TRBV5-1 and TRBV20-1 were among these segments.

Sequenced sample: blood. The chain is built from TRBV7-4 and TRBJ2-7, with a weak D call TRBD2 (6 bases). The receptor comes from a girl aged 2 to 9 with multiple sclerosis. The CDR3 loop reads CAIPGTLEQYF. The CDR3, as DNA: TGTGCCATCCCCGGGACTCTCGAGCAGTACTTC. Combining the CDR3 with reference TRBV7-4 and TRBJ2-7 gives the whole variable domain GAGVSQSPRYKVAKRGRDVALRCDSISGHVTLYWYRQTLGQGSEVLTYSQSDAQRDKSGRPSGRFSAERPERSVSTLKIQRTEQGDSAVYLCAIPGTLEQYFGPGTRLTVT.